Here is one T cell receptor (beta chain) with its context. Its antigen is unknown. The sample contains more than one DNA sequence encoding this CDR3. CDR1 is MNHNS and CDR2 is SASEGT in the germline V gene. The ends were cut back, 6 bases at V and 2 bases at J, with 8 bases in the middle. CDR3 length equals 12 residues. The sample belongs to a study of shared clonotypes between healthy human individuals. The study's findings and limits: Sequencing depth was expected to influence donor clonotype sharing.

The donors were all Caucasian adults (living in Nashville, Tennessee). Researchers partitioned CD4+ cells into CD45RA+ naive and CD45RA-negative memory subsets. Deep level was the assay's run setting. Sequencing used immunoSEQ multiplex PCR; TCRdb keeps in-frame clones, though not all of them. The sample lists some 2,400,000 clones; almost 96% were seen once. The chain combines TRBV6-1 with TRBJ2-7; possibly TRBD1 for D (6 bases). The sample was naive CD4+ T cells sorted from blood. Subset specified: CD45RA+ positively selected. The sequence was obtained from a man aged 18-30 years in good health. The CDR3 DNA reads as TGTGCCAGCAGGCAGGGGCCCTACGAGCAGTACTTC. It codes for CASRQGPYEQYF.